The text below deals with one T cell receptor beta chain. The data are from a study of T cell changes during pregnancy in multiple sclerosis. Produced via immunoSEQ multiplex PCR; TCRdb's table is partial and in-frame only. The sample holds about 66,000 clones; 90% to 95% are singletons and the top ten take about 5.8%. From germline, CDR1 is MNHNS and CDR2 SASEGT. CDR3 length: 10 residues. Deletions cut 7 bases from V and 2 bases from J, with 2 bases between. This receptor was obtained from a female donor with multiple sclerosis, enrolled in a pregnancy study. The V and J genes are TRBV6-1 and TRBJ1-1; D remains unclear. This sample comprised CD8+ T cells from peripheral blood mononuclear cells, obtained before pregnancy. The CDR3 sequence: CASTNTEAFF. CDR3 sequence (DNA): TGTGCCAGCACTAACACTGAAGCTTTCTTT.